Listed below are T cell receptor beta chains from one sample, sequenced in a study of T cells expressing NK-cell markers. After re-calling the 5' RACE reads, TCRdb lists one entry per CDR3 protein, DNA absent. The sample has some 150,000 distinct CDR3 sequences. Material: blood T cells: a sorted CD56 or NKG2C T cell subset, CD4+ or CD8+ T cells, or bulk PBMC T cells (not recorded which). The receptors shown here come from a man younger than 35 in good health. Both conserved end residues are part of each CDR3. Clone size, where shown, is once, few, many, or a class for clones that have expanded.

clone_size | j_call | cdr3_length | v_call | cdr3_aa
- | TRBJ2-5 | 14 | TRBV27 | CASTSGTGGETQYF
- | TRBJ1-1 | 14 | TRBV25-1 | CASSDPGANTEAFF
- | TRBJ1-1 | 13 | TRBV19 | CASSIGLVAEAFF
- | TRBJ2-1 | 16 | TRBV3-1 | CASSQDVGYGDNEQFF
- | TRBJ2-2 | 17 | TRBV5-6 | CASSFEAEPRNTGELFF
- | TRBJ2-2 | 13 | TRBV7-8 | CASSTTNTGELFF
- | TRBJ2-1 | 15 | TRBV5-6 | CASSLAQASYNEQFF
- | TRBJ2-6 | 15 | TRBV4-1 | CASSYGTSGANVLTF
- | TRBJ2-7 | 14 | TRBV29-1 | CSAGPDRNSYEQYF
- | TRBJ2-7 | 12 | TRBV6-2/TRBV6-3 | CASSPDGGEQYF
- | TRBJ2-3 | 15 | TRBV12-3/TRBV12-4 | CASSSPGMHQDTQYF
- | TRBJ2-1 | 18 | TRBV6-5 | CASSYSTKAEAPSNEQFF
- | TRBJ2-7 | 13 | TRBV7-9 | CASSLAGLYEQYF
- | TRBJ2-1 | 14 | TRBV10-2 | CASSTSGRVGEQFF
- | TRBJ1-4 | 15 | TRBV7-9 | CASSLGGEGSEKLFF
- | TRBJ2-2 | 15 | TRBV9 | CASSVTGSNTGELFF
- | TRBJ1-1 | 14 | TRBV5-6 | CASLPGGNRGRAFF
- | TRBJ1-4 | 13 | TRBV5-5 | CASTLAGSEKLFF
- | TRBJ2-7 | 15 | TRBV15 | CATSSFQGNNYEQYF
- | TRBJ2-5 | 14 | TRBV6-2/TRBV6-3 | CASTNGQRQETQYF
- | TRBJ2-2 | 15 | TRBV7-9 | CASKRMEDGTGELFF
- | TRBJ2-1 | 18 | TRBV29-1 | CSVEPGFAAGATYNEQFF
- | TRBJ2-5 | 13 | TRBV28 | CASRRLAGETQYF
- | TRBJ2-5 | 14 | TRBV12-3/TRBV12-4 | CASSLYSGEETQYF
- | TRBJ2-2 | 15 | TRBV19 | CASRQLDRATGELFF
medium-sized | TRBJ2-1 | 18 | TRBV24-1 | CATSDGVGGGPRENEQFF
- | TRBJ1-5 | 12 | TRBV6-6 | CASSYYRSAQHF
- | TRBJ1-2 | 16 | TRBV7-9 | CASSGPMSTDGYGYTF
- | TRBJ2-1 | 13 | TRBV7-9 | CASSPRDDTEQFF
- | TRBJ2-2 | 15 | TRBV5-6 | CASSLAGEPTGELFF
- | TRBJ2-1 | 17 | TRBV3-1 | CASSQDPRGSSMNEQFF
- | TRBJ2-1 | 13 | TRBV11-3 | CASSPGWYNEQFF
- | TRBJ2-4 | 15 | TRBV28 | CASSSRGQGLRIQYF
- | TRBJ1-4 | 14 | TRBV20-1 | CSALRDGSNEKLFF
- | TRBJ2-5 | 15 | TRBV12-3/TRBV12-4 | CASSLTGQTVETQYF
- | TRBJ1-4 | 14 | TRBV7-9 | CASSRLENDEKLFF
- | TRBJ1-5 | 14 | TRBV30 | CAWRGQGPYQPQHF
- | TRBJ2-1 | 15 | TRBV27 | CASSSGTLTGNEQFF
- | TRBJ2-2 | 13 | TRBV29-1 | CSGGASFTGELFF
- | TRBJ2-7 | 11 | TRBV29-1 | CSVKQSYEQYF
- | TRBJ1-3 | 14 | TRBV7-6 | CASSLVWPGNTIYF
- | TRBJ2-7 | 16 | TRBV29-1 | CSVEVSDRGPPYEQYF
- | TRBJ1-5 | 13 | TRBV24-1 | CATSDQTGQPQHF
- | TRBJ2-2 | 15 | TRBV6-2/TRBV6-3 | CASSYSIQNTGELFF
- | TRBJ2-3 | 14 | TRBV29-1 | CSVVFGTMADTQYF
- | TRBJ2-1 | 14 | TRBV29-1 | CSVEALAGWGEQFF
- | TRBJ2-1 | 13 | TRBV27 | CASSFPGLYEQFF
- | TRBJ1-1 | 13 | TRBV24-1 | CATSGGINTEAFF
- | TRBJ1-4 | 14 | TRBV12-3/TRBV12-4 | CASSLGTGGLMLFF
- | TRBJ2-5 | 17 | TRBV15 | CATSRGPGGGVQETQYF
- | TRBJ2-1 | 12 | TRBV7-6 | CASSGGIHEQFF
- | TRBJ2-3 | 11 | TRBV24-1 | CATSGGDTQYF
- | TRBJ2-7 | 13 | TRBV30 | CAWATGHSYEQYF
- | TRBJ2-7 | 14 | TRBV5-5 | CASSSGLVPYEQYF
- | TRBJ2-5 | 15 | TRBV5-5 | CASSQGTSVRETQYF
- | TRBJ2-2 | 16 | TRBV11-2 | CASSLGASGSTGELFF
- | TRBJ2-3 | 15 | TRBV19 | CASSPLGASADTQYF
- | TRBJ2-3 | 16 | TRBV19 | CASSPGLAVLTDTQYF
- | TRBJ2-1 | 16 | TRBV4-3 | CASSQDGTSVGNEQFF
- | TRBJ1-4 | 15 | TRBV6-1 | CASSETGQFNEKLFF